This entry is about one T cell receptor (beta chain). Its antigen is unknown. No much larger clonotype is one base removed from it; base qualities were not supplied. These data originate in a study of blood T cells in healthy people across ages (dated by TCRdb to the mid-2010s). For context, the study as a whole: In model experiments, roughly one uniquely barcoded TCR beta cDNA molecule per two T cells was captured by template switching. Two additional independent replicas of 1 million unique cDNA reads from the same blood draw were analyzed for two donors (one aged 18 to 30 and one aged 80 or older). The donors were divided into four age groups: young (average approximately 17 years), middle-aged (approximately 42), aged (around 67) and long-lived (82). Using deep sequencing normalized with unique cDNA molecular identifiers, the study measured how TCR beta repertoire diversity changes with age. The paper as a whole reports these results and caveats: The percentage of naive T cells measured by flow cytometry correlated strongly with observed TCR beta diversity. Estimates of total diversity based on one million sequenced T cells were considered lower bounds and underestimates. Observed TCR beta diversity per million T cells fell roughly linearly with age, and a significant reduction was already apparent by age around 40. Because the CMV infection status of the donors was unknown, age-related changes in expanded clonotypes may potentially have been confounded. Bulk unsorted PBMC profiling prevented conclusive comparison of naive and antigen-experienced compartments. The long-lived group showed more naive CD4+ T cells, fewer expanded clones and increased TCR diversity than the aged group, suggesting age selection.

Library preparation employed 5' RACE. Sequencing took place on an Illumina HiSeq 2500. A second roughly 6 to 11 cycle PCR used a sample-barcoded 5' primer and a J-beta primer mix. Each TCR beta cDNA molecule received a unique molecular identifier from a template-switch 5' adaptor carrying 12 random nucleotides. Each sample yielded at least 2.5 million CDR3-containing paired-end reads. First-strand cDNA was synthesized from all RNA with the Mint cDNA synthesis kit, primed by a TRBC-specific oligonucleotide. After uracil-DNA glycosylase treatment, a first 18-cycle PCR used universal primers M1SS and BC2_uni_R on all cDNA. The source study handled its data this way. For normalization, 1 million high-quality reads were randomly selected from each sample, with every read carrying a distinct molecular identifier. Reads with shared molecular identifiers were discarded instead of being binned into consensus sequences. MiTCR, with a Q25 quality threshold and the strictest error-elimination algorithm, was used for CDR3 identification, clonotype clustering and error correction. A nonparametric unseen species model with Euler transformation was used to estimate a lower bound on total TCR beta diversity. The public reads were reprocessed in TCRdb via fastp at Q25 and MiXCR, keeping in-frame beta chains. Records with the same CDR3 protein are collapsed into one entry carrying the most frequent genes and DNA. These V and J calls rely on TCRdb rather than the paper's analysis. For this sample the table gives 750,000 or so distinct CDR3 sequences, of which approximately 25% were detected only once. Roughly a tenth of the sample goes to the ten largest clones.

The donors were some 39 Caucasian individuals from Russia, aged roughly 6 to 100 years, who were systemically healthy. Each donor gave about 9.2 milliliters of peripheral blood, drawn into EDTA-treated Vacutainer tubes. Ficoll-Paque density-gradient centrifugation was used to isolate PBMCs, with at least 7 million per sample. Total RNA was extracted from PBMCs with Trizol reagent, with at least 6 micrograms obtained per sample. For every donor, an aliquot of PBMCs went through flow cytometry to measure the percentages of naive CD45RAhigh/CD27high T cells. The same data also contributed to another study, on T cells of mothers and their children. The other study reports the following: Nine systemically healthy Caucasian individuals served as donors, namely three mothers together with their six children. cDNA synthesis consumed the entire amount of extracted RNA, loaded at about 1.6 ug RNA in each 15 ul reaction. Sample barcodes and 2-4 random nucleotides were added via the M1S primer in the second PCR. More than 9.5 million TCR beta CDR3 reads were obtained from each mother, and about 3 million reads were obtained from each child. Thymic selection shapes the output of TCR recombination in a similar way in related and unrelated pairs, and inherited differences have a minor effect. Normalized repertoire overlap in related mother-child pairs was always slightly higher than in unrelated mother-child pairs, but the difference was never significant. Persistent microchimeric T cell clones were not detected, at a sensitivity of around 99 clones per million clonotypes. The study used deep NGS to compare TCR beta repertoires of mothers and children, seeking features distinguishing related mother-child pairs from unrelated individuals. On average, the children were roughly 12 +/- 4 years old, while the mothers were roughly 40 +/- 4 years old. After adapters were ligated using NEBNext reagents, the libraries underwent 100+100 nt paired-end sequencing on an Illumina HiSeq 2000. To prevent cross-contamination, the mother and child libraries were prepared one month apart and sequenced in separate runs. Between about 500,000 and 2,100,000 distinct TCR beta clonotypes were identified per donor. Naive TCR beta clonotypes were estimated from low-frequency clonotypes matched to each donor's FACS-determined naive share, without sorting.

The sequence derives from a boy aged 10-17 years in good health. Sample: blood.

The encoded CDR3 is CAGAEGIEETQYF. The DNA sequence is given as TGTGCCGGAGCGGAGGGTATAGAAGAGACCCAGTACTTC. The receptor chain draws on TRBV6-1 and TRBJ2-5, with a weak D call of TRBD2 (6 bases match). A distance of 16 bases separates the germline ends of V and J, which lose 11 bases and 3 bases respectively. For CDR1 and CDR2, the germline V gene lists MNHNS and SASEGT. Including the terminal cysteine and phenylalanine, the CDR3 comprises 13 residues. CDR3 DNA is the only sequence kept; it has 39 bases, read in frame from the first base.